The T cell receptor beta chain described here comes from a study of blood T cell repertoires in COVID-19. Study-level information: Italy, Spain and the United States were the sources of the convalescent and acute COVID-19 samples.

All enrollees were roughly 18 to 90 years old and from about 25 US areas. Participants reported their clinical history, and cohort assignment relied on those reports. The CDR3 runs 16 residues. Trimming pared 3 bases from V and 3 bases from J, leaving 14 bases between. CDR1 is LGHDT and CDR2 is YNNKEL in the germline V gene (reference sequence). As handled by the study authors: How many nucleated cells were present was estimated from reference gene primer amplification. Data came from immunoSEQ multiplex PCR; TCRdb stores just in-frame clones and leaves some out. V and J calls plus clone size are reproduced from that table; the DNA served to infer D and trimming. This sample has 200,000 to 250,000 clones; about 83% occur once, and the top ten carry about 3.8%.

The source is a woman in her thirties or forties who had been exposed to COVID-19. V usage is TRBV3-1 (or the pseudogene TRBV3-2) and J usage is TRBJ1-4; D is possibly TRBD1 (6 bases). The specimen sequenced was PBMCs or T cells enriched from blood (not recorded which). CDR3 in amino acids: CASSHGGALANEKLFF. The DNA of the CDR3 is TGTGCCAGCAGCCACGGGGGGGCCCTGGCTAATGAAAAACTGTTTTTT.